The 15 T cell receptor beta chains listed next were all sequenced from one sample in a study of T cell repertoires in cytomegalovirus infection (dated by TCRdb to between 2019 and 2020). TCRdb shows the sequencer as Illumina HiSeq 1500. TCRdb applied fastp at Q25 and MiXCR to the public reads, then kept only in-frame beta chains. Records with the same CDR3 protein are collapsed into one entry carrying the most frequent genes and DNA. The table for this sample lists 400,000 or so distinct CDR3 sequences; approximately 33% of them were counted only once. The ten largest make up around 15% of the sample. Sample: PBMCs. These receptors were taken from a human donor in good health (CMV status not recorded). Some clones in this sample may be carry-over from other donors' samples.

This chain uses TRBV6-6 with TRBJ1-5; no firm D call. Looked up from germline, CDR1 is MNHNY and CDR2 is SVGAGI (reference sequence). The V end was cut by 7 bases, the J end by 3 bases, with 10 bases between. This CDR3 is 13 amino acids long. CDR3 region: CASITGINQPQHF. The CDR3 DNA sequence: TGTGCCAGCATCACGGGCATCAATCAGCCCCAGCATTTT.

This chain uses TRBV5-4 with TRBJ1-2; D perhaps matches TRBD1 (6 bases). Germline CDR1 reads SGHNT; CDR2 reads YYREEE (reference sequence). Trimming left V 0 bases short and J 4 bases short, with 16 bases between. The CDR3 has 16 amino acids. The DNA for the CDR3 is TGTGCCAGCAGCTTGGCCGGGACATGGGCTATCTATGGCTACACCTTC. As protein: CASSLAGTWAIYGYTF.

Worth noting for this clonotype: At one boundary the junction diverges from the germline segment, which might be a read error. The V gene is TRBV12-3 or TRBV12-4, the J gene TRBJ1-5; unclear D gene. The length of the CDR3 is 13 residues. The CDR3 spells CASSLAGNQPKHW. In DNA form, the CDR3 reads TGTGCCAGCAGTTTGGCAGGCAATCAGCCCAAGCATTGG.

As concerns this clonotype: With a much larger clone just one base away, this may be a read error. The chain couples TRBV12-3 or TRBV12-4 to TRBJ2-5, with 9 bases lining up with TRBD1. J was trimmed by 6 bases and V by 6 bases; bases with no gene match: 11. The CDR3 spans 15 residues. The CDR3 nucleotides read TGTGCCAGCAGCACAGGGGGCGCAGGATTGAAGACCCAGTACTTC. It translates to CASSTGGAGLKTQYF.

The chain is built from TRBV2 and TRBJ1-3; D is ambiguous. The ends were cut back, 6 bases at V and 0 bases at J, with 15 bases in the middle. From germline, CDR1 is SNHLY and CDR2 FYNNEI. The CDR3 has 16 amino acids. The CDR3 is CASRVDGPVSGNTIYF. In DNA, the CDR3 is TGTGCCAGCAGGGTGGATGGGCCAGTCTCTGGAAACACCATATATTTT.

This clonotype was seen a handful of times. The chain recombines TRBV6-1 with TRBJ2-7; D is possibly TRBD2 (5 bases). Germline V gives CDR1 MNHNS, CDR2 SASEGT. The CDR3 spans 15 residues. With 6 bases removed from V and 2 bases from J, the gap between germline ends came to 17 bases. CDR3 DNA sequence: TGTGCCAGCAGCCCGAGGGCAGCTGACACCTACGAGCAGTACTTC. Encoded protein: CASSPRAADTYEQYF.

This clonotype was observed a few times. The rearrangement joins TRBV19 to TRBJ2-7; D gene unclear. The CDR3 consists of 13 residues. V was pared by 7 bases and J by 3 bases, with 13 bases between. The germline V gene has CDR1 LNHDA and CDR2 SQIVND (reference sequence). CDR3 nucleotides: TGTGCCAGTACCATGGGAAAGGACTACGAGCAGTACTTC. This encodes CASTMGKDYEQYF.

V and J are TRBV27 and TRBJ1-4; 9 nucleotides align to TRBD1. Germline CDR1 is MNHEY and CDR2 is SMNVEV (reference sequence). The CDR3 runs 15 residues. J was trimmed by 8 bases and V by 5 bases; bases with no gene match: 9. The CDR3 region is CASSKLGTGHEKLFF. DNA for the CDR3: TGTGCCAGCAGTAAGCTTGGGACAGGGCACGAAAAACTGTTTTTT.

About this clonotype itself: An end of the junction differs from the germline gene, which may be a read error. The chain carries TRBV7-8 and TRBJ2-5; a weak D match, TRBD2 (6 bases). CDR3 length: 12 amino acids. The V gene's germline CDR1 is SGHVS and CDR2 FQNEAQ. CDR3 sequence: CASILFGEAQYF. The CDR3 nucleotides are TGTGCAAGCATCTTATTTGGGGAGGCCCAGTACTTC.

Notes on this clonotype: A much more abundant neighbour one base away suggests this may be a read error. The chain joins TRBV7-2 to TRBJ1-1; D call uncertain. Germline V lookup: CDR1 SGHTA, CDR2 FQGNSA. CDR3 length equals 13 residues. The CDR3 bases are TGTGCCAGCACTCAATACCTGAACGCTGAAGCTTTCTTT. Protein sequence: CASTQYLNAEAFF.

This clonotype was counted many times. V usage is TRBV28 and J usage is TRBJ2-7; 8 nucleotides line up with TRBD1. The V gene end was trimmed by 5 bases and the J gene end by 5 bases; junction bases not matched to a gene: 11. The germline CDR1 and CDR2 sequences are MDHEN and SYDVKM. The length of the CDR3 is 15 residues. This chain's CDR3 is CASSLPGQATHEQYF. For the CDR3, the DNA is TGTGCCAGCAGTCTCCCGGGACAGGCGACCCACGAGCAGTACTTC. Supplemented by reference TRBV28 and TRBJ2-7, the full variable domain reads DVKVTQSSRYLVKRTGEKVFLECVQDMDHENMFWYRQDPGLGLRLIYFSYDVKMKEKGDIPEGYSVSREKKERFSLILESASTNQTSMYLCASSLPGQATHEQYFGPGTRLTVT.

This sequence joins TRBV6-5 and TRBJ2-3, with D tentatively TRBD2 (6 bases). Germline CDR1 reads MNHEY; CDR2 reads SVGAGI. V gave up 5 bases and J gave up 3 bases, with 12 bases separating them. This CDR3 contains 14 residues. In DNA form, the CDR3 reads TGTGCCAGCAGTCGCGGGACGGAGACAGATACGCAGTATTTT. It codes for CASSRGTETDTQYF.

The rearrangement joins TRBV12-3 or TRBV12-4 to TRBJ1-2; the D is unclear. This CDR3 has 11 amino acids. V lost 1 base and J lost 6, with 3 bases in between. The CDR3 loop is CASSLGHGYTF. CDR3 bases: TGTGCCAGCAGTTTAGGTCATGGCTACACCTTC.

This clonotype was recorded at least ten times. The chain employs TRBV7-2 and TRBJ2-7; 9 bases align to TRBD2. The CDR3 extends over 13 amino acids. Germline V gene sequence: CDR1 SGHTA, CDR2 FQGNSA. The junction had 5 bases not matched to a gene; V was cut back by 6 bases and J by 5 bases. The DNA for the CDR3 is TGTGCCAGCAGTGCGGGGGGGCCCCACGAGCAGTACTTC. It yields the protein CASSAGGPHEQYF. Full variable domain (outside the CDR3, taken from reference TRBV7-2 and TRBJ2-7): GAGVSQSPSNKVTEKGKDVELRCDPISGHTALYWYRQSLGQGLEFLIYFQGNSAPDKSGLPSDRFSAERTGGSVSTLTIQRTQQEDSAVYLCASSAGGPHEQYFGPGTRLTVT.

This clonotype was seen only a few times. The V call is TRBV6-1, the J call TRBJ1-2; TRBD1 agrees at 9 bases. Per the germline V gene, CDR1 is MNHNS and CDR2 is SASEGT. J gave up 5 bases and V 0 bases, and 4 bases lay outside the gene matches. The CDR3 spans 15 residues. CDR3 residues: CASSEAGTGRYGYTF. As DNA, the CDR3 is TGTGCCAGCAGTGAAGCAGGGACAGGGCGTTATGGCTACACCTTC.